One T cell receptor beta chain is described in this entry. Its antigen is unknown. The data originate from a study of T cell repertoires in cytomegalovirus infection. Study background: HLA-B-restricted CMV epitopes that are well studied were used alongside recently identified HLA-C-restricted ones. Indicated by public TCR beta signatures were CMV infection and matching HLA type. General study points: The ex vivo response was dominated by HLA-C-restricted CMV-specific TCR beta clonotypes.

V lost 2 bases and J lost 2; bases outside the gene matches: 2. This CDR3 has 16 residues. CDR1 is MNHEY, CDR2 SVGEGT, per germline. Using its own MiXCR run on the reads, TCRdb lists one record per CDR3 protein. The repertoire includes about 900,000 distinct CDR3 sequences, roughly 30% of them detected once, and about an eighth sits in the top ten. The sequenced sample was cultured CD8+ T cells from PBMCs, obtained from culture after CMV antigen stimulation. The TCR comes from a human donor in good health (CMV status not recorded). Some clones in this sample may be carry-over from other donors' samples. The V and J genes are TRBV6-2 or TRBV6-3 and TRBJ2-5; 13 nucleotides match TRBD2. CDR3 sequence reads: CASSYGLAGEQETQYF. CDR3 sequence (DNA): TGTGCCAGCAGTTACGGACTAGCGGGGGAACAAGAGACCCAGTACTTC.